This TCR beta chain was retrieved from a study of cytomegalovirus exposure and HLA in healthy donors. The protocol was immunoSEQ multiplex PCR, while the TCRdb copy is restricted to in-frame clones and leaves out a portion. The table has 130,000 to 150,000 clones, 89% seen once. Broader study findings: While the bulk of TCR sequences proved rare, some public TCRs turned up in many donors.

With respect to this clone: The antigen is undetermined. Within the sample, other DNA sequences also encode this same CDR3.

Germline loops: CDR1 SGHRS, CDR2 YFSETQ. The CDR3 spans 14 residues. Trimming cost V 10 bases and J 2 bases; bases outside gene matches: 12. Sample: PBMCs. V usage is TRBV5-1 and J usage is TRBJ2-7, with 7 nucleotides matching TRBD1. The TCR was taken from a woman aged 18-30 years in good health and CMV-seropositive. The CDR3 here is CAPPPDRYPYEQYF. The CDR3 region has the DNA TGCGCCCCCCCGCCGGACAGGTACCCCTACGAGCAGTACTTC.